What follows are 16 T cell receptor beta chains derived from one specimen sequenced in a study of identical twins. TCRdb fed the 5' RACE reads into MiXCR, producing one record per CDR3 protein. The sample has 570,000 or so distinct CDR3 sequences; roughly 9.5% are singletons. The same data also went into a second study, on yellow fever vaccine responses in identical twins.

Sequencing used PBMCs. The receptors derive from a woman under 30 in good health.

This clonotype has at least ten counts. This sequence joins TRBV6-2 or TRBV6-3 and TRBJ2-7; D may be TRBD2 (6 bases). Trimming took off 6 bases at V and 0 bases at J, with 18 bases between the two ends. The CDR3 is 16 amino acids. Germline CDR1 reads MNHEY; CDR2 reads SVGEGT. The CDR3 reads CASSWDSRGSSYEQYF. The CDR3 DNA reads as TGTGCCAGCAGCTGGGACTCACGGGGGAGCTCCTACGAGCAGTACTTC.

This clonotype was seen repeatedly, ten times or more. This sequence joins TRBV7-9 and TRBJ2-7; 7 nucleotides agree with TRBD1. Per the germline V gene, CDR1 is SEHNR and CDR2 is FQNEAQ (reference sequence). With V trimmed by 5 bases and J by 0 bases, 7 bases remained unmatched. This CDR3 has 15 amino acids. Here the CDR3 reads CASSVGQLDSYEQYF. As DNA, the CDR3 is TGTGCCAGCAGCGTGGGACAGCTCGACTCCTACGAGCAGTACTTC.

This clonotype was recorded many times. The CDR3 protein is CASSLLGLAGGQHYTDTQYF. DNA for the CDR3: TGCGCCAGCAGCTTGCTGGGACTAGCGGGAGGTCAACATTACACAGATACGCAGTATTTT. The chain recombines TRBV5-1 with TRBJ2-3; 15 positions match TRBD2. Germline V CDR1 and CDR2: SGHRS, YFSETQ. With V trimmed by 1 base and J by 2 bases, 11 bases remained unmatched. CDR3 length equals 20 residues.

This rearrangement joins TRBV29-1 to TRBJ2-1; tentatively, D is TRBD2 (6 bases). CDR1 and CDR2 (germline): SQVTM, ANQGSEA. The CDR3 length is 10 residues. Trimming pared 6 bases from V and 12 bases from J, leaving 12 bases between. This CDR3 is CSVGWEAQFF. In nucleotides, the CDR3 is TGCAGCGTCGGTTGGGAGGCGCAGTTCTTC.

This clonotype was counted at least ten times. This sequence joins TRBV10-3 and TRBJ2-3, with D perhaps matching TRBD2 (6 bases). Germline assignment: CDR1 ENHRY and CDR2 SYGVKD. Trimming shortened V by 6 bases and J by 4 bases, and 8 bases separated the two germline ends. The CDR3 is 12 residues long. CDR3 coding DNA: TGTGCCATCAGGGGGGAGGCAGATACGCAGTATTTT. This sequence encodes CAIRGEADTQYF.

This chain joins TRBV11-2 and TRBJ2-5, with 8 bases lining up with TRBD2. Germline CDR1 and CDR2: SGHAT and FQNNGV. CDR3 length: 15 amino acids. The V and J ends lost 5 bases and 5 bases, in that order; junction bases with no gene match: 10. The CDR3 loop reads CASSRGTSGLETQYF. The CDR3 DNA reads TGTGCCAGCAGCCGTGGGACTAGTGGACTGGAGACCCAGTACTTC.

This clonotype appeared many times. J is TRBJ1-1 and V is TRBV29-1, with TRBD1 matching over 12 bases. Germline lookup yields CDR1 SQVTM and CDR2 ANQGSEA. With V trimmed by 2 bases and J by 6 bases, 16 bases remained unmatched. The CDR3 covers 18 residues. CDR3 nucleotide sequence: TGCAGCGTTGAACGCGTCCCGGGACAGGGGGCGAAGGTCCCTGAAGCTTTCTTT. Translating gives CSVERVPGQGAKVPEAFF.

As regards this clonotype: A much larger clone differs by one base, so this may be a read error. This chain connects TRBV20-1 to TRBJ2-7; perhaps TRBD1 as D (6 bases). Germline assignment: CDR1 DFQATT and CDR2 SNEGSKA (reference sequence). This CDR3 contains 11 residues. For the CDR3, the DNA is TGCAGTACTAGAGATTCACAGGGACCGCTTTTC. Its translation: CSTRDSQGPLF.

This clonotype was seen ten or more times. The J gene is TRBJ1-1, the V gene TRBV21-1; the listed D gene, TRBD1, was not tested against the DNA. TRBV21-1 is recorded as a pseudogene. The CDR3 totals 15 residues. This chain's CDR3 is CASSKALDTNTEAFF. The CDR3, as DNA: TGTGCCAGCAGCAAAGCGCTGGACACCAACACTGAAGCTTTCTTT.

This clonotype was seen more than once but under ten times. V usage is TRBV5-8 and J usage is TRBJ2-1; TRBD2 matches 8 bases. CDR3 length equals 17 residues. V was pared by 2 bases and J by 4 bases, with 11 bases of the junction left unmatched. Germline V lookup: CDR1 SGHTS, CDR2 YDEGEE. For the CDR3, the DNA is TGTGCCAGCAGCTTATACAAATTACTAGCGGATTACAATGAGCAGTTCTTC. Translating it yields CASSLYKLLADYNEQFF.

This clonotype has only a few counts. The J gene is TRBJ2-1, the V gene TRBV6-2 or TRBV6-3, with a tentative D call TRBD2 (5 bases). V lost 0 bases to trimming and J lost 15 bases, with 12 bases between them. The CDR3 contains 12 residues. In germline, CDR1 is MNHEY, CDR2 SVGEGT. Here the CDR3 reads CASSYSWENRFF. The CDR3 nucleotides are TGTGCCAGCAGTTACTCGTGGGAGAATCGGTTCTTC.

This clonotype was recorded many times. The gene calls are TRBV20-1 and TRBJ1-1; D call uncertain. Germline CDR1 DFQATT, CDR2 SNEGSKA (reference sequence). The ends were cut back, 5 bases at V and 8 bases at J, with 21 bases in the middle. This CDR3 comprises 14 residues. The CDR3 nucleotides are TGCAGTGCTCTAGACACCAGGAAAACCCTCGAAGCTTTCTTT. Protein sequence: CSALDTRKTLEAFF.

This clonotype has just one count. The rearrangement links TRBV9 to TRBJ2-7; no definite D call. V lost 3 bases to trimming and J lost 0 bases, with 7 bases between them. The CDR3 sequence is 13 residues long. The germline CDR1 and CDR2 sequences are SGDLS and YYNGEE. The CDR3 sequence: CASSATHSYEQYF. CDR3 nucleotide sequence: TGTGCCAGCAGCGCTACACACTCCTACGAGCAGTACTTC.

The rearrangement uses TRBV2 and TRBJ2-3, with 14 nucleotides matching TRBD2. Germline-derived CDR1 and CDR2 are SNHLY and FYNNEI. Losses at the gene ends were 4 bases for V and 1 base for J; bases not matched to a gene: 7. This CDR3 is built from 18 residues. In DNA, the CDR3 is TGTGCCAGCAGTGGGACTAGCGGGAGGCCCGTGGGCACAGATACGCAGTATTTT. Protein: CASSGTSGRPVGTDTQYF.

This clonotype was observed a handful of times. The chain is built from TRBV4-3 and TRBJ1-1, with D perhaps TRBD1 (6 bases). The CDR3 extends over 15 amino acids. CDR1 is LGHNA, CDR2 YSLEER, per germline. Trimming removed 3 bases from V and 3 bases from J, with 14 bases in between. The CDR3 sequence: CASSQAPGGYTEAFF. For the CDR3, the DNA is TGCGCCAGCAGCCAGGCGCCGGGGGGCTACACTGAAGCTTTCTTT.

The sample holds a few counts of this clonotype. V usage is TRBV15 and J usage is TRBJ2-3; D gene unclear. Germline CDR1 and CDR2: LNHNV and YYDKDF (reference sequence). The CDR3 is 16 amino acids. Between the trimmed V and J ends, which lost 0 bases and 4 bases, there was a span of 14 bases. The DNA of the CDR3 is TGTGCCACCAGCAGAGACGCGGCGGCTGGGCCAGATACGCAGTATTTT. It specifies CATSRDAAAGPDTQYF.